These T cell receptor beta chains were read from a single sample in a study of cytomegalovirus exposure and HLA in healthy donors. Assay used: immunoSEQ multiplex PCR; TCRdb lists only in-frame clones, some missing. Among around 250,000 clones listed, about nine tenths were seen once. The sequenced sample consisted of PBMCs. These receptor sequences come from a girl aged 2-9 years in good health and CMV-seronegative. CDR3s include the opening cysteine and the closing phenylalanine or tryptophan. D genes are given only for firm matches. Size values are once, few and many counts, or a class for expanded clones, and some rows have none.

j_gene | d_gene | abundance | v_gene | CDR3aa | CDR3nt
TRBJ2-2 | - | - | TRBV7-2 | CASSSELYWTVNTGELFF | TGTGCCAGCAGCTCAGAATTGTACTGGACAGTTAACACCGGGGAGCTGTTTTTT
TRBJ1-1 | - | - | TRBV28 | CASSLSLNTEAFF | TGTGCCAGCAGTTTGTCATTGAACACTGAAGCTTTCTTT
TRBJ2-1 | - | - | TRBV11-2 | CASSLDLTGPTVYNEQFF | TGTGCCAGCAGCTTAGATTTAACAGGTCCGACCGTTTACAATGAGCAGTTCTTC
TRBJ1-3 | - | once | TRBV18 | CASSPGGFSGNTIYF | TGTGCCAGCTCACCAGGAGGGTTCTCTGGAAACACCATATATTTT
TRBJ1-2 | - | - | TRBV5-4 | CASRRVGVHGYTF | TGTGCCAGCAGACGGGTGGGAGTCCATGGCTACACCTTC
TRBJ2-1 | TRBD2 | few | TRBV6-6 | CASSGWTSGSNEQFF | TGTGCCAGCAGTGGATGGACTAGCGGGAGCAATGAGCAGTTCTTC
TRBJ2-1 | TRBD2 | - | TRBV12-5 | CASGLGPSGSYNEQFF | TGTGCTAGTGGTTTGGGGCCTAGCGGGAGCTACAATGAGCAGTTCTTC
TRBJ2-1 | TRBD2 | - | TRBV9 | CASSSGGTSEGEQFF | TGTGCCAGCAGCTCAGGGGGGACTAGCGAAGGTGAGCAGTTCTTC
TRBJ2-7 | - | - | TRBV5-1 | CASSPRQATYEQYF | TGCGCCAGCAGCCCTCGACAGGCTACCTACGAGCAGTACTTC
TRBJ2-3 | - | - | TRBV30 | CAFRMGRSQYF | TGTGCTTTTAGAATGGGGAGGTCGCAGTATTTT
TRBJ2-2 | - | - | TRBV27 | CASKRAGPVGELFF | TGTGCCAGCAAAAGAGCAGGGCCGGTCGGGGAGCTGTTTTTT
TRBJ2-7 | - | - | TRBV29-1 | CSVDFSGEQYF | TGCAGCGTTGATTTTTCGGGGGAGCAGTACTTC
TRBJ2-5 | - | - | TRBV6-5 | CASSYSLGVGETQYF | TGTGCCAGCAGTTACTCGTTAGGGGTGGGGGAGACCCAGTACTTC
TRBJ1-2 | TRBD1 | - | TRBV25-1 | CASSGVSRGRDYGYTF | TGTGCCAGCAGTGGAGTCTCAAGGGGGCGGGACTATGGCTACACCTTC
TRBJ1-1 | - | - | TRBV6-1 | CASGEFGDTEAFF | TGTGCCAGCGGGGAATTCGGGGACACTGAAGCTTTCTTT
TRBJ2-1 | TRBD1 | - | TRBV27 | CASRTGGPSNEQFF | TGTGCCAGCAGAACAGGGGGCCCGAGCAATGAGCAGTTCTTC
TRBJ2-6 | TRBD1 | - | TRBV13 | CASSYSGQGAAGANVLTF | TGTGCCAGCAGCTACTCGGGACAGGGGGCGGCTGGGGCCAACGTCCTGACTTTC
TRBJ2-7 | TRBD2 | - | TRBV5-1 | CASSPGLAGSYEQYF | TGCGCCAGCAGCCCGGGACTAGCGGGTTCCTACGAGCAGTACTTC
TRBJ2-7 | - | - | TRBV15 | CATSRAAGGTYEQYF | TGTGCCACCAGCAGGGCTGCGGGTGGAACCTACGAGCAGTACTTC
TRBJ1-5 | - | - | TRBV11-2 | CASSLGTNQPQHF | TGTGCCAGCAGCTTAGGCACTAATCAGCCCCAGCATTTT
TRBJ1-5 | TRBD1 | - | TRBV10-3 | CAISESGGQESGQPQHF | TGTGCCATCAGTGAGTCTGGAGGACAGGAGTCAGGTCAGCCCCAGCATTTT
TRBJ2-1 | - | - | TRBV29-1 | CSVEKSYEQFF | TGCAGCGTTGAAAAGAGCTATGAGCAGTTCTTC
TRBJ1-5 | - | - | TRBV6-1 | CASSASGTTSNQPQHF | TGTGCCAGCAGTGCCAGCGGGACCACCAGCAATCAGCCCCAGCATTTT
TRBJ2-1 | TRBD2 | - | TRBV6-5 | CASSYSGLAGGNEQFF | TGTGCCAGCAGTTACTCCGGACTAGCGGGGGGCAATGAGCAGTTCTTC
TRBJ2-1 | TRBD2 | - | TRBV29-1 | CSARGGRNEQFF | TGCAGCGCGCGGGGGGGCCGCAATGAGCAGTTCTTC
TRBJ2-3 | TRBD2 | - | TRBV11-2 | CASSTRGSGGPSVTDTQYF | TGTGCCAGCAGCACACGGGGTAGCGGGGGCCCATCGGTCACAGATACGCAGTATTTT
TRBJ2-3 | TRBD2 | once | TRBV7-2 | CASSGRLAARTDTQYF | TGTGCCAGCAGCGGACGGCTAGCGGCTCGCACAGATACGCAGTATTTT